The 18 T cell receptor beta chains in this list originate from one sample, sequenced in a study of shared clonotypes between healthy human individuals. Assay: immunoSEQ multiplex PCR; the TCRdb copy retains only in-frame clones and omits some. The sample has more than 1.2 million clones, 98% to 99% seen once. Sequencing was carried out using naive CD4+ T cells sorted from blood. Subset meaning: CD45RA+ positively selected. The receptors stem from a man in his thirties or forties in good health.

The chain is built from TRBV6-6 and TRBJ2-7, with D hard to call. CDR1 and CDR2 from the germline V gene are MNHNY and SVGAGI (reference sequence). This CDR3 is built from 12 residues. V lost 6 bases, J lost 7 bases, and 13 bases lay in between. The CDR3 sequence is CASSPAVGEQYF. For the CDR3, the DNA is TGTGCCAGCAGCCCTGCTGTGGGGGAGCAGTACTTC.

The chain recombines TRBV5-1 with TRBJ2-2; no firm D call. CDR3 size: 15 residues. Trimming removed 4 bases from V and 3 bases from J, with 13 bases in between. Germline V CDR1 and CDR2: SGHRS, YFSETQ. CDR3 sequence: CASSPSLGHTGELFF. CDR3 nucleotide sequence: TGCGCCAGCAGCCCTTCGCTAGGGCACACCGGGGAGCTGTTTTTT.

A remark on this clone: The same CDR3 also results from other DNA sequences found in this sample. This chain uses TRBV29-1 with TRBJ1-5; D gene unclear. The V and J ends lost 4 bases and 4 bases respectively, with 11 bases between them. The CDR3 loop spans 13 amino acids. CDR1 is SQVTM and CDR2 is ANQGSEA in the germline V gene. This chain's CDR3 is CSVGGLGNQPQHF. CDR3 coding DNA: TGCAGCGTTGGGGGTCTGGGGAATCAGCCCCAGCATTTT.

The chain recombines TRBV9 with TRBJ2-7, with D possibly matching TRBD1 (6 bases). CDR1 and CDR2 (germline): SGDLS, YYNGEE. The V end lost 3 bases, the J end lost 0 bases, and 13 bases lay between the germline ends. The CDR3 loop spans 15 amino acids. The CDR3 region is CASSAQGGFSYEQYF. The CDR3 bases are TGTGCCAGCAGCGCCCAAGGGGGATTCTCCTACGAGCAGTACTTC.

V and J are TRBV4-3 and TRBJ1-4, with D possibly matching TRBD1 (5 bases). There are 15 residues in the CDR3. Germline-derived CDR1 and CDR2 are LGHNA and YSLEER. The V end lost 3 bases, the J end lost 3 bases, and 11 bases lay between the germline ends. The DNA for the CDR3 is TGCGCCAGCAGCCAGGGGACCCACCCTAATGAAAAACTGTTTTTT. Translating it yields CASSQGTHPNEKLFF.

The chain employs TRBV4-1 and TRBJ1-1, with no clear D. The CDR3 consists of 14 residues. Germline loops: CDR1 MGHRA, CDR2 YSYEKL. The V gene lost 1 base and the J gene lost 9 bases, with 15 bases spanning the gap. CDR3 coding DNA: TGCGCCAGCAGCCAAGGCCCGGGAAATACTAAAGCTTTCTTT. Protein sequence: CASSQGPGNTKAFF.

The chain joins TRBV30 to TRBJ2-5; 8 bases are shared with TRBD2. The V and J ends lost 4 bases and 4 bases, in that order; junction bases with no gene match: 5. The CDR3 is made up of 13 amino acids. Germline CDR1 reads GTSNPN; CDR2 reads SVGIG (reference sequence). CDR3 sequence (DNA): TGTGCCTGGAAGGCGGCGGGGGGAGAGACCCAGTACTTC. Translation gives CAWKAAGGETQYF.

This clone was seen a single time. V gene TRBV9 combines with J gene TRBJ2-3; TRBD2 matches 13 bases. This CDR3 region has 17 residues. The junction had 9 bases not matched to a gene; V was cut back by 4 bases and J by 4 bases. The germline gives CDR1 SGDLS, CDR2 YYNGEE. The CDR3 is CASSSRTSGSNSDTQYF. The DNA for the CDR3 is TGTGCCAGCAGCTCTCGGACTAGCGGGAGCAATTCAGATACGCAGTATTTT.

This chain joins TRBV11-3 and TRBJ2-7; 9 nucleotides line up with TRBD1. Germline V gene sequence: CDR1 SGHNT, CDR2 YENEEA. The CDR3 consists of 15 residues. V shed 1 base, J shed 3 bases, and the junction held 4 bases outside the gene matches. CDR3 DNA sequence: TGTGCCAGCAGCTTAGGCCGGGACAGGGACTACGAGCAGTACTTC. Residues: CASSLGRDRDYEQYF.

V usage is TRBV18 and J usage is TRBJ2-1, with D tentatively TRBD1 (6 bases). Germline loops: CDR1 KGHSH, CDR2 LQKENI. Trimming left V 2 bases short and J 5 bases short, with 7 bases between. The CDR3 has 13 amino acids. In DNA, the CDR3 is TGTGCCAGCTCACCAGGACAGCACAATGAGCAGTTCTTC. It encodes CASSPGQHNEQFF.

This chain uses TRBV5-4 with TRBJ2-7; TRBD2 aligns across 8 bases. The length of the CDR3 is 14 residues. J lost 7 bases, V lost 4 bases, and 10 bases had no gene match. Germline V gene data show CDR1 as SGHNT and CDR2 as YYREEE (reference sequence). The CDR3 coding sequence is TGTGCCAGCAGCCTTGAGCGGGAGCGGTCGGAGCAGTACTTC. It translates to CASSLERERSEQYF.

The chain links TRBV21-1 to TRBJ1-5. TRBV21-1 is marked as a pseudogene. The CDR3 extends over 13 amino acids. The CDR3 DNA follows: TGTGCCAGCAGCATAGGAGCCAATCAGCCCCAGCATTTT. Translating it yields CASSIGANQPQHF.

The chain employs TRBV10-1 and TRBJ2-1; D tentatively fits TRBD1 or TRBD2 (5 bases each). This CDR3 is built from 17 residues. The germline V gene has CDR1 WNHNN and CDR2 SYGVQD (reference sequence). V lost 3 bases and J 4 bases, leaving 19 bases between the germline ends. CDR3 in DNA: TGCGCCAGCAGTGACCCAAGAGGCAGGGACCCATACAATGAGCAGTTCTTC. This translates into CASSDPRGRDPYNEQFF.

The J gene is TRBJ2-3, the V gene TRBV20-1; D unclear. Deletions cut 6 bases from V and 2 bases from J, with 6 bases between. The CDR3 totals 11 residues. The V gene's germline CDR1 is DFQATT and CDR2 SNEGSKA (reference sequence). CDR3 sequence reads: CSADITDTQYF. In DNA, the CDR3 is TGCAGTGCGGATATCACAGATACGCAGTATTTT.

The chain joins TRBV2 to TRBJ2-1; D uncertain. The CDR3 sequence is 12 residues long. Germline lookup yields CDR1 SNHLY and CDR2 FYNNEI. The germline V and J ends were trimmed by 6 bases and 3 bases, with 6 bases remaining between them. The CDR3 loop reads CASRPNYNEQFF. The CDR3 nucleotides read TGTGCCAGCAGACCTAACTACAATGAGCAGTTCTTC.

The rearrangement joins TRBV18 to TRBJ2-2, with D tentatively TRBD1 (6 bases). Germline CDR1 and CDR2: KGHSH and LQKENI. The V end lost 3 bases, the J end lost 1 base, and 9 bases lay between the germline ends. This CDR3 region has 15 residues. The CDR3 nucleotides are TGTGCCAGCTCACCGCGACAGGAGAACACCGGGGAGCTGTTTTTT. Translating gives CASSPRQENTGELFF.

The V gene is TRBV7-9, the J gene TRBJ1-5, with 11 bases lining up with TRBD1. The length of the CDR3 is 14 residues. CDR1 and CDR2 from the germline V gene are SEHNR and FQNEAQ (reference sequence). J gave up 6 bases and V 4 bases, and 2 bases lay outside the gene matches. The CDR3 loop is CASSSGTGGQPQHF. The CDR3 DNA follows: TGTGCCAGCAGCTCCGGGACAGGGGGTCAGCCCCAGCATTTT. Full variable domain (rest looked up from reference TRBV7-9 and TRBJ1-5): DTGVSQNPRHKITKRGQNVTFRCDPISEHNRLYWYRQTLGQGPEFLTYFQNEAQLEKSRLLSDRFSAERPKGSFSTLEIQRTEQGDSAMYLCASSSGTGGQPQHFGDGTRLSIL.

The chain joins TRBV5-1 to TRBJ2-5; D gene uncertain. CDR3 size: 11 residues. Per germline, CDR1 SGHRS and CDR2 YFSETQ. The ends were cut back, 4 bases at V and 0 bases at J, with 1 base in the middle. This chain's CDR3 is CASSDQETQYF. Here the CDR3 DNA reads TGCGCCAGCAGCGACCAAGAGACCCAGTACTTC. Using reference TRBV5-1 and TRBJ2-5 for the parts outside the CDR3, the full variable domain is KAGVTQTPRYLIKTRGQQVTLSCSPISGHRSVSWYQQTPGQGLQFLFEYFSETQRNKGNFPGRFSGRQFSNSRSEMNVSTLELGDSALYLCASSDQETQYFGPGTRLLVL.